This T cell receptor beta chain was recorded in a study of tumor-infiltrating lymphocytes in primary liver carcinoma. Study findings and constraints: The study found tumor-adjacent and tumor-blood pairs overlapped less than tumor region pairs.

Unmatched junction bases numbered 7, after V lost 7 bases and J lost 5 bases. From germline, CDR1 is SQVTM and CDR2 ANQGSEA. The length of the CDR3 is 14 residues. Synthesis of TCR beta cDNA was carried out from 450 to 650 ng total RNA with a constant-region primer. Libraries for TCR beta were built through three nested multiplex PCR rounds, which together made up a slightly modified ARM-PCR procedure. It was with TRBV1-TRBV30 forward primers and a C-beta reverse primer that the first two PCR rounds were run, at about 10 cycles each. Via MiXCR, TCRdb re-called the multiplex PCR reads, giving one row per CDR3 protein. The sample consists of 310,000 or so distinct CDR3 sequences, about three fifths of them appearing once. This clonotype was counted ten times or more. Its cognate antigen is unknown. Germline DNA was extracted too, while blood RNA derived from unsorted whole blood.

The TCR originated in a woman aged 25 to 45 with primary liver carcinoma and hepatitis B virus infection. The V and J genes are TRBV29-1 and TRBJ2-3, with 12 nucleotides matching TRBD2. What was sequenced was peripheral blood. The CDR3 protein is CSGRLAGGLDTQYF. DNA for the CDR3: TGCAGCGGTCGGCTAGCGGGAGGGTTAGATACGCAGTATTTT.